The clone carrying this TCR beta chain was counted only a few times. Its matching antigen is unknown. The CDR3 is 15 amino acids. Germline V gene data show CDR1 as LNHNV and CDR2 as YYDKDF (reference sequence). The V end lost 5 bases, the J end lost 5 bases, and 18 bases lay between the germline ends. TCRdb passed the RT-PCR reads through MiXCR, listing each CDR3 protein once. The repertoire holds about 780,000 distinct CDR3 sequences, with approximately 18% as singletons. This entry comes from a study of response to subunit inactivated influenza vaccine. General observations from the study: Only a handful of new T cells, the authors suggested, are recruited with each seasonal influenza vaccination.

The genes are TRBV15 and TRBJ2-5, with D maybe TRBD1 (5 bases). The receptor was derived from a man between 50 and 59 years old who received an inactivated influenza vaccine. This material consisted of PBMCs from blood, taken 4 to 6 days after vaccination. The CDR3 sequence is CATSLRTRAWETQYF. The CDR3, as DNA: TGTGCCACCAGCTTGCGTACCAGGGCTTGGGAGACCCAGTACTTC.